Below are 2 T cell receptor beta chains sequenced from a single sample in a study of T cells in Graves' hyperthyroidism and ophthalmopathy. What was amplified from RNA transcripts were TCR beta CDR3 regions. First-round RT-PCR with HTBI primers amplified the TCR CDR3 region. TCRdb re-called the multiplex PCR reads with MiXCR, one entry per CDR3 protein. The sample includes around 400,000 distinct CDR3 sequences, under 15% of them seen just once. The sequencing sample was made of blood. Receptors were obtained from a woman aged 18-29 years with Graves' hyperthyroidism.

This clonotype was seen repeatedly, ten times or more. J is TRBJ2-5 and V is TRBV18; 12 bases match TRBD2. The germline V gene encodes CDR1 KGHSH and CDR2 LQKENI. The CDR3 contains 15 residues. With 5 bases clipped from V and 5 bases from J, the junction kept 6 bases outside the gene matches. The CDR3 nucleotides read TGTGCCAGCTCATCACGGACTAGCGGGACGGAGACCCAGTACTTC. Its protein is CASSSRTSGTETQYF.

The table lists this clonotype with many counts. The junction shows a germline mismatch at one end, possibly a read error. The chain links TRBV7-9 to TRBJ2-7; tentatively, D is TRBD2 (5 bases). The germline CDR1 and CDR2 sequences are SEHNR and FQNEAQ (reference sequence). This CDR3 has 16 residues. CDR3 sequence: CASSLIDYGPSHEQYF. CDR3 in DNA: TGTGCCAGCAGCTTAATCGACTACGGTCCCTCCCACGAGCAGTACTTC.